The 14 T cell receptor beta chains below come from one sample, sequenced in a study of T cell changes during pregnancy in multiple sclerosis. The method was immunoSEQ multiplex PCR; TCRdb's version includes in-frame clones alone and lacks a portion of them. The sample carries under 70,000 clones, 91% recorded once. The sample here was peripheral blood, taken in the third trimester of pregnancy. The receptors originated from a female donor in good health, enrolled as a control in a pregnancy study.

This rearrangement joins TRBV27 to TRBJ1-6; 10 positions match TRBD1. The V segment lost 4 bases and the J segment 10 bases; nucleotides outside the gene matches: 4. Per the germline V gene, CDR1 is MNHEY and CDR2 is SMNVEV (reference sequence). The CDR3 length is 14 residues. CDR3 residues: CASSYGQGVSPLHF. In nucleotides, the CDR3 is TGTGCCAGCAGTTACGGACAGGGGGTCTCACCCCTCCACTTT.

The rearrangement joins TRBV27 to TRBJ2-7, with D maybe TRBD1 (6 bases). Germline CDR1 and CDR2: MNHEY and SMNVEV (reference sequence). V was clipped by 6 bases and J by 3 bases, with 24 bases between them. This CDR3 contains 17 residues. CDR3 nucleotide sequence: TGTGCCAGCAGACCTCGGACAGTGGGGATCACTGGCTACGAGCAGTACTTC. This gives the protein CASRPRTVGITGYEQYF.

The rearrangement joins TRBV18 to TRBJ2-5; TRBD2 is a possible D gene (5 bases). Germline CDR1 and CDR2: KGHSH and LQKENI. CDR3 length: 13 residues. Trimming stripped 6 bases from V and 5 bases from J, with 13 bases between. For the CDR3, the DNA is TGTGCCAGCTCCGCCGGGGTGAGGGAGACCCAGTACTTC. The encoded protein is CASSAGVRETQYF.

V gene TRBV2 combines with J gene TRBJ2-7; D is ambiguous. Trimming took off 7 bases at V and 3 bases at J, with 13 bases between the two ends. Germline V gene sequence: CDR1 SNHLY, CDR2 FYNNEI. This CDR3 has 13 amino acids. The CDR3: CASNPDNHYEQYF. CDR3 bases: TGTGCCAGCAACCCAGACAACCACTACGAGCAGTACTTC. Using reference TRBV2 and TRBJ2-7 for the parts outside the CDR3, the full variable domain is EPEVTQTPSHQVTQMGQEVILRCVPISNHLYFYWYRQILGQKVEFLVSFYNNEISEKSEIFDDQFSVERPDGSNFTLKIRSTKLEDSAMYFCASNPDNHYEQYFGPGTRLTVT.

Only one count was recorded for this clone. This chain connects TRBV30 to TRBJ2-7, with a tentative D call TRBD2 (5 bases). Germline lookup yields CDR1 GTSNPN and CDR2 SVGIG (reference sequence). V dropped 1 base and J dropped 6 bases, with 22 bases sitting between them. The length of the CDR3 is 16 residues. The CDR3 is CAWSGSVEGLLGEQYF. The CDR3 coding sequence is TGTGCCTGGAGTGGTAGCGTCGAGGGCCTATTAGGCGAGCAGTACTTC.

V gene TRBV19 combines with J gene TRBJ2-7; 8 nucleotides agree with TRBD1. CDR1 LNHDA and CDR2 SQIVND come from the germline V gene (reference sequence). V gave up 9 bases and J gave up 2 bases; unmatched junction bases: 15. The CDR3 runs 16 residues. In nucleotides, the CDR3 is TGTGCCAGCGGCGTAGCAGGGGGCCTCTTTCCCTACGAGCAGTACTTC. It codes for CASGVAGGLFPYEQYF.

The chain links TRBV5-4 to TRBJ1-1, with D possibly being TRBD1 (6 bases). The CDR3 spans 14 residues. The germline gives CDR1 SGHNT, CDR2 YYREEE (reference sequence). V lost 5 bases and J lost 4, with 15 bases in between. The CDR3 here is CASRALGAGTEAFF. CDR3 DNA sequence: TGTGCCAGCAGGGCGCTGGGGGCTGGCACTGAAGCTTTCTTT.

The CDR3 region has the DNA TGTGCCAGCAGTGACGGGACAGGGGATGTTTCCCAGCATTTT. This gives the protein CASSDGTGDVSQHF. The gene calls are TRBV2 and TRBJ1-5, with 10 positions matching TRBD1. The CDR3 totals 14 residues. The germline V gene has CDR1 SNHLY and CDR2 FYNNEI. After removal of 3 bases from V and 11 bases from J, the junction contained 7 bases not matched to a gene. Based on the CDR3 plus reference TRBV2 and TRBJ1-5, the full variable domain is EPEVTQTPSHQVTQMGQEVILRCVPISNHLYFYWYRQILGQKVEFLVSFYNNEISEKSEIFDDQFSVERPDGSNFTLKIRSTKLEDSAMYFCASSDGTGDVSQHFGDGTRLSIL.

The chain combines TRBV7-8 with TRBJ2-3; 7 positions agree with TRBD1. Germline V gives CDR1 SGHVS, CDR2 FQNEAQ. This CDR3 has 14 amino acids. With 5 bases clipped from V and 2 bases from J, the junction kept 4 bases outside the gene matches. The CDR3 nucleotides are TGTGCCAGCAGCGAACAGGGGTTCACAGATACGCAGTATTTT. Translating gives CASSEQGFTDTQYF.

The gene calls are TRBV7-5 and TRBJ2-4; the table's D call, TRBD1, has no DNA check behind it. TRBV7-5 is a pseudogene locus. The length of the CDR3 is 18 residues. This CDR3 reads CARSSASGTGIPKNIQYF. In DNA, the CDR3 is TGTGCCAGAAGCTCCGCCTCCGGGACAGGGATTCCCAAAAACATTCAGTACTTC.

CDR3 coding DNA: TGTGCCTGGAGTGGTGCAGGGCATCAAGAGACCCAGTACTTC. This sequence encodes CAWSGAGHQETQYF. The chain carries TRBV30 and TRBJ2-5, with a weak D call TRBD1 (5 bases). Germline loops: CDR1 GTSNPN, CDR2 SVGIG (reference sequence). CDR3 length equals 14 residues. Trimming took 1 base from V and 2 from J, leaving 11 bases between them.

The chain recombines TRBV4-1 with TRBJ2-3; D ambiguous. V was cut by 2 bases and J by 6 bases, with 9 bases left in between. The CDR3 covers 13 residues. Germline V CDR1 and CDR2: MGHRA, YSYEKL. The CDR3 nucleotides read TGCGCCAGCAGCCAACCGAAGGAGGATACGCAGTATTTT. This codes for CASSQPKEDTQYF.

This clone is a singleton in its sample. The chain employs TRBV4-1 and TRBJ1-5, with D possibly being TRBD1 (6 bases). Trimming cost V 5 bases and J 2 bases, with 10 bases left between them. This CDR3 spans 14 amino acids. The germline V gene has CDR1 MGHRA and CDR2 YSYEKL. This CDR3 reads CASSKSGGNQPQHF. The CDR3 DNA reads as TGCGCCAGCAGCAAGTCAGGGGGCAATCAGCCCCAGCATTTT.

The chain links TRBV28 to TRBJ2-3; 7 bases are shared with TRBD2. With V trimmed by 8 bases and J by 3 bases, 2 bases remained unmatched. CDR3 size: 12 residues. Germline CDR1 and CDR2: MDHEN and SYDVKM. The CDR3 bases are TGTGCCAGCGGGAGGGTTACAGATACGCAGTATTTT. Its translation is CASGRVTDTQYF.